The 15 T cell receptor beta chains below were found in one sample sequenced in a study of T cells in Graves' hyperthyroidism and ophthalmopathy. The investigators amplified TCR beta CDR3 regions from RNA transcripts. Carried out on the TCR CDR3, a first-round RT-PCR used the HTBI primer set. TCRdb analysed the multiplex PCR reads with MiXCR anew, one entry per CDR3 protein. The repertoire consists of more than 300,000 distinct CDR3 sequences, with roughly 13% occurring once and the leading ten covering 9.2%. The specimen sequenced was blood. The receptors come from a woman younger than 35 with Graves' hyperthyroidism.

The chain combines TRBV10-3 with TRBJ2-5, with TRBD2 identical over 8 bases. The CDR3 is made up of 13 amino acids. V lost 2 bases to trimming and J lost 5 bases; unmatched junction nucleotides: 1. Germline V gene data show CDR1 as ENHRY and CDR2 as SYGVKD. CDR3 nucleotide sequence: TGTGCCATCAGTGAGCGGGGGGGGGAGACCCAGTACTTC. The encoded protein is CAISERGGETQYF.

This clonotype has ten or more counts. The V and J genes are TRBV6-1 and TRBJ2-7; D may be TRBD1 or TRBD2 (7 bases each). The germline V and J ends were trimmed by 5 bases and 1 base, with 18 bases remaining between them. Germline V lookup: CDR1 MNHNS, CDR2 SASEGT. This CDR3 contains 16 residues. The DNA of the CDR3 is TGTGCCAGCAGTCCCGACCCGGGGGGACAGTCCTACGAGCAGTACTTC. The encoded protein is CASSPDPGGQSYEQYF.

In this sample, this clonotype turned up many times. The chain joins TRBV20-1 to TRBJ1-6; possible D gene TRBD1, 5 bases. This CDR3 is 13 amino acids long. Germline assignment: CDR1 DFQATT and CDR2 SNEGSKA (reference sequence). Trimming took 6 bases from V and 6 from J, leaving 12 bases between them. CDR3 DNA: TGCAGTGCGACCCAAGGGGCTAATTCACCCCTCCACTTT. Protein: CSATQGANSPLHF.

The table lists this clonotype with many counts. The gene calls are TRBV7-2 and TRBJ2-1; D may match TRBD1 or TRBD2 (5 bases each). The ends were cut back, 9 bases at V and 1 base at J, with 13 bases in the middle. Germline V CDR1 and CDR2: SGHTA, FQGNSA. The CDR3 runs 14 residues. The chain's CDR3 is CASRDVGSYNEQFF. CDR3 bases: TGTGCCAGTAGGGACGTTGGTTCCTACAATGAGCAGTTCTTC. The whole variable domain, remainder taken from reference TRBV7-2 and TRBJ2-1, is GAGVSQSPSNKVTEKGKDVELRCDPISGHTALYWYRQSLGQGLEFLIYFQGNSAPDKSGLPSDRFSAERTGGSVSTLTIQRTQQEDSAVYLCASRDVGSYNEQFFGPGTRLTVL.

The CDR3 region has the DNA TGTGCCTGGTTGAGGGGGCGGGAGCAGTCCTACAATGAGCAGTTCTTC. As protein: CAWLRGREQSYNEQFF. V and J are TRBV30 and TRBJ2-1, with D perhaps TRBD1 or TRBD2 (7 bases each). Germline CDR1 is GTSNPN and CDR2 is SVGIG (reference sequence). The germline V and J ends were trimmed by 5 bases and 1 base, with 18 bases remaining between them. CDR3 length equals 16 residues.

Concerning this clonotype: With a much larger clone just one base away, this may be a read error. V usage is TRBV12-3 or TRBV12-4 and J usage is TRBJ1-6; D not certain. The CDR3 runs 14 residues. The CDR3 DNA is TGTGCCAGCAGTTTTGGGCACCCCAATTCACCCCTCCGCTTT. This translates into CASSFGHPNSPLRF.

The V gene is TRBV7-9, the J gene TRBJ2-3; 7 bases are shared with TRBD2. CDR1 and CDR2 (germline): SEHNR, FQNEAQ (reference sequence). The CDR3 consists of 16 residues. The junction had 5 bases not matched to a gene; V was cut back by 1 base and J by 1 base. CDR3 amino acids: CASSLDGRAGTDTQYF. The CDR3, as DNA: TGTGCCAGCAGCTTAGATGGGAGGGCCGGCACAGATACGCAGTATTTT. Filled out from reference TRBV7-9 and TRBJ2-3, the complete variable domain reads DTGVSQNPRHKITKRGQNVTFRCDPISEHNRLYWYRQTLGQGPEFLTYFQNEAQLEKSRLLSDRFSAERPKGSFSTLEIQRTEQGDSAMYLCASSLDGRAGTDTQYFGPGTRLTVL.

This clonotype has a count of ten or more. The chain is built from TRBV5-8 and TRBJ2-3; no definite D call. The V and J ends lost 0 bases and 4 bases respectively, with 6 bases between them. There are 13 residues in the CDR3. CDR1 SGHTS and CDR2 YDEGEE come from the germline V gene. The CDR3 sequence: CASSLEFSDTQYF. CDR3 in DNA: TGTGCCAGCAGCTTGGAGTTTTCAGATACGCAGTATTTT.

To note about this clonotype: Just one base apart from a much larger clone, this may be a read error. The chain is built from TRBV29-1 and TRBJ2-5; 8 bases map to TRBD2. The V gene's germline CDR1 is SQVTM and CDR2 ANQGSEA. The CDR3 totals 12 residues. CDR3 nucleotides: TGCAACGTAGAAGGGACTAGTGGCACCCAGTACTTC. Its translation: CNVEGTSGTQYF. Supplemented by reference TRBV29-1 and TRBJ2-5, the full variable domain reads SAVISQKPSRDICQRGTSLTIQCQVDSQVTMMFWYRQQPGQSLTLIATANQGSEATYESGFVIDKFPISRPNLTFSTLTVSNMSPEDSSIYLCNVEGTSGTQYFGPGTRLLVL.

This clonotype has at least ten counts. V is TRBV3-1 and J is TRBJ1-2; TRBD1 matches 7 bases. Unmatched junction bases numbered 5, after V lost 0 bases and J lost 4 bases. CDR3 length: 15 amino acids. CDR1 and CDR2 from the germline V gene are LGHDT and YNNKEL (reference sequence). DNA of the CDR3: TGTGCCAGCAGCCAAGAGACAGGGCTAGGCTATGGCTACACCTTC. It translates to CASSQETGLGYGYTF.

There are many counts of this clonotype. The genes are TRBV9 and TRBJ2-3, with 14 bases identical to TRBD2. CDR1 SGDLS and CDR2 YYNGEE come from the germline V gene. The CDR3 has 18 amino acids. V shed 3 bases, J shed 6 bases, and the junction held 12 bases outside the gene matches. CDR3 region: CASSGGLAGAPLTDTQYF. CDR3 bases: TGTGCCAGCAGCGGGGGACTAGCGGGAGCCCCGCTTACCGATACGCAGTATTTT.

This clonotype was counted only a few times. Here the CDR3 reads CASSTPLRHATEAFF. CDR3 DNA: TGTGCCAGTAGTACCCCACTTCGACACGCAACTGAAGCTTTCTTT. V gene TRBV19 combines with J gene TRBJ1-1; no clear D gene. Germline CDR1 reads LNHDA; CDR2 reads SQIVND (reference sequence). V lost 4 bases to trimming and J lost 5 bases, with 17 bases between them. CDR3 length equals 15 residues. Full variable domain (remainder filled in from reference TRBV19 and TRBJ1-1): DGGITQSPKYLFRKEGQNVTLSCEQNLNHDAMYWYRQDPGQGLRLIYYSQIVNDFQKGDIAEGYSVSREKKESFPLTVTSAQKNPTAFYLCASSTPLRHATEAFFGQGTRLTVV.

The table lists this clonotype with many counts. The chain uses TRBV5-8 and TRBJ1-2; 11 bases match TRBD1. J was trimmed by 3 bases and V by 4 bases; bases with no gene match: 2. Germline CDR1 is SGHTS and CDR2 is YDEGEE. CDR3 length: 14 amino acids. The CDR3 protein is CASSRTGGDYGYTF. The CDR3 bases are TGTGCCAGCAGCCGGACAGGGGGCGACTATGGCTACACCTTC.

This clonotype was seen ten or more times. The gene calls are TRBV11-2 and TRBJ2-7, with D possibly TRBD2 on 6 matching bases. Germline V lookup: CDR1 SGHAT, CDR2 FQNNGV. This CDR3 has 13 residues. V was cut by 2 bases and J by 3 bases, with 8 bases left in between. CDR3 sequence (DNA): TGTGCCAGCAGCTTATTGCGGGACTACGAGCAGTACTTC. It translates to CASSLLRDYEQYF.

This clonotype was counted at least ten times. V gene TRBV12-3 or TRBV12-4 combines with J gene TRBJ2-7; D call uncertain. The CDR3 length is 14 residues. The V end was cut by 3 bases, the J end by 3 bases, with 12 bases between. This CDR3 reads CASSFPSRFYEQYF. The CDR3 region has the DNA TGTGCCAGCAGTTTCCCTAGTAGGTTCTACGAGCAGTACTTC.